This is a list of T cell receptor beta chains from one sample in a study of T cells in Graves' hyperthyroidism and ophthalmopathy. MiXCR, applied by TCRdb to the multiplex PCR reads, yields one record per CDR3 protein. The table includes some 560,000 distinct CDR3 sequences, around 14% detected once. Sequenced: blood. The receptors shown here come from a woman aged 30 to 39 with Graves' hyperthyroidism. The CDR3 runs from the conserved cysteine through the conserved F or W. Fields, in order: V gene, J gene, D gene, clone size, CDR3 protein, CDR3 DNA. The D gene is left open where the match is weak. Only part of the rows carry a size: once, few, many, or a class if the clone is expanded.

V: TRBV27
J: TRBJ2-7
D: .
size: many
CDR3: CASRRQGGHSYEQYF
DNA: TGTGCCAGCAGGCGACAAGGGGGGCACTCCTACGAGCAGTACTTC

V: TRBV9
J: TRBJ2-3
D: .
size: many
CDR3: CASSVEPVGTQYF
DNA: TGTGCCAGCAGCGTCGAACCAGTGGGTACGCAGTATTTT

V: TRBV12-3/TRBV12-4
J: TRBJ1-1
D: TRBD1
size: many
CDR3: CASSPQGAPGGTEAFF
DNA: TGTGCCAGCAGTCCCCAGGGGGCCCCGGGAGGCACTGAAGCTTTCTTT

V: TRBV6-5
J: TRBJ1-5
D: .
size: many
CDR3: CASSYSGPAGGQPQHF
DNA: TGTGCCAGCAGTTACTCCGGGCCGGCGGGTGGGCAGCCCCAGCATTTT

V: TRBV29-1
J: TRBJ2-3
D: .
size: .
CDR3: CSVQGGLFTDTQYF
DNA: TGCAGCGTTCAAGGGGGACTTTTCACAGATACGCAGTATTTT

V: TRBV29-1
J: TRBJ2-7
D: TRBD1
size: many
CDR3: CSVEEGRGIGLTYEQYF
DNA: TGCAGCGTTGAAGAGGGCAGGGGGATCGGACTTACCTACGAGCAGTACTTC

V: TRBV15
J: TRBJ2-3
D: TRBD2
size: few
CDR3: CATSRGAGAGVRDTQYF
DNA: TGTGCCACCAGCAGAGGGGCGGGAGCGGGAGTCCGGGATACGCAGTATTTT

V: TRBV9
J: TRBJ2-1
D: TRBD1
size: few
CDR3: CASSVGQGSPYNEQFF
DNA: TGTGCCAGCAGCGTCGGACAGGGGTCCCCTTACAATGAGCAGTTCTTC

V: TRBV3-1
J: TRBJ2-1
D: TRBD2
size: many
CDR3: CASSQELPGLVYNEQFF
DNA: TGTGCCAGCAGCCAAGAACTTCCGGGACTAGTCTACAATGAGCAGTTCTTC

V: TRBV7-8
J: TRBJ2-3
D: TRBD2
size: .
CDR3: CASSSEGGRAEDTQYF
DNA: TGTGCCAGCAGCTCTGAGGGCGGGAGGGCCGAGGATACGCAGTATTTT

V: TRBV10-2
J: TRBJ2-7
D: .
size: many
CDR3: CASTRGVSSYEQYF
DNA: TGCGCCAGCACCAGAGGGGTCAGTTCCTACGAGCAGTACTTC

V: TRBV10-1
J: TRBJ2-5
D: TRBD2
size: few
CDR3: CASSATSGRLQYF
DNA: TGCGCCAGCAGCGCGACTAGCGGGAGACTCCAGTACTTC

V: TRBV18
J: TRBJ2-2
D: .
size: .
CDR3: CASSPPRQGGTGELFF
DNA: TGTGCCAGCTCACCACCGCGCCAGGGTGGCACCGGGGAGCTGTTTTTT

V: TRBV5-5
J: TRBJ1-4
D: TRBD1
size: .
CDR3: CASSLVFGDRSHKLFF
DNA: TGTGCCAGCAGCTTGGTTTTTGGGGACAGGTCGCATAAACTGTTTTTT

V: TRBV19
J: TRBJ2-1
D: .
size: few
CDR3: CASKGESVNEQFF
DNA: TGTGCCAGTAAAGGGGAGTCGGTGAATGAGCAGTTCTTC

V: TRBV12-3/TRBV12-4
J: TRBJ2-1
D: TRBD2
size: many
CDR3: CASSSTGTSANEQFF
DNA: TGTGCCAGCAGTTCAACCGGGACTAGCGCCAATGAGCAGTTCTTC

V: TRBV19
J: TRBJ1-1
D: TRBD1
size: .
CDR3: CATGRGQGKGLAEAFF
DNA: TGTGCCACCGGCCGGGGACAGGGGAAGGGTCTCGCTGAAGCTTTCTTT